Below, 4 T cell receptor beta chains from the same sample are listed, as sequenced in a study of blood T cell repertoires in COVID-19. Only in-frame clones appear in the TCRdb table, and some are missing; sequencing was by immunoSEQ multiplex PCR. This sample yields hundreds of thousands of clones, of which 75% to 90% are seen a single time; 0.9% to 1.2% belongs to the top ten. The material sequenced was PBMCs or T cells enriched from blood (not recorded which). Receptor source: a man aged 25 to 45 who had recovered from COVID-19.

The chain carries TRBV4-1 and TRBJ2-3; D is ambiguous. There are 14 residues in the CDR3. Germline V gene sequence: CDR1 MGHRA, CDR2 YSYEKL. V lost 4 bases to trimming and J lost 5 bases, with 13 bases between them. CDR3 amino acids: CASSPMPRIDTQYF. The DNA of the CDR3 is TGCGCCAGCAGCCCCATGCCCAGGATAGATACGCAGTATTTT.

In nucleotides, the CDR3 is TGTGCCAGCAGTTATACAGGGGATTTAGCCAAAAACATTCAGTACTTC. Protein: CASSYTGDLAKNIQYF. V and J are TRBV6-5 and TRBJ2-4; 7 bases are a match to TRBD1. J was trimmed by 0 bases and V by 3 bases; bases with no gene match: 5. The CDR3 totals 16 residues. Germline V CDR1 and CDR2: MNHEY, SVGAGI.

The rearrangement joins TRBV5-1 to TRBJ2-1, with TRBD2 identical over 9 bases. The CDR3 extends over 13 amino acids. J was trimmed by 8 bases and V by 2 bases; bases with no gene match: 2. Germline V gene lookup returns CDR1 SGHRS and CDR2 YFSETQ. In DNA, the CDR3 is TGCGCCAGCAGCTTAAGGACTAGCGATGAGCAGTTCTTC. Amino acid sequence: CASSLRTSDEQFF.

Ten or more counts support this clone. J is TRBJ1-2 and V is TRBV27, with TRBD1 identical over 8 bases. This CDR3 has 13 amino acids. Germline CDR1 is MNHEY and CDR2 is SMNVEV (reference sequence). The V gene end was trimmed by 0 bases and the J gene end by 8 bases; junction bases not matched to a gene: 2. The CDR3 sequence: CASSLSDRDGYTF. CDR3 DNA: TGTGCCAGCAGTTTATCGGACAGGGACGGCTACACCTTC.